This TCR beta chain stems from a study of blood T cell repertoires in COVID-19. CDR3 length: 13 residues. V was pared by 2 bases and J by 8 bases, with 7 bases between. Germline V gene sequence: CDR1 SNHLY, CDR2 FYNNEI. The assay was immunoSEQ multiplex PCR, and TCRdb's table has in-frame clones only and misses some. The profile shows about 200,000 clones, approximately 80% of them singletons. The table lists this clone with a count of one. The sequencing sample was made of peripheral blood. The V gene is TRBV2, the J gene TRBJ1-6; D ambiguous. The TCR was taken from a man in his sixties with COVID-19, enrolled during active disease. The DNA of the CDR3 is TGTGCCAGCAGTGAATCTATGGATTCACCCCTCCACTTT. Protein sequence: CASSESMDSPLHF.